A selection of T cell receptor beta chains follows, all from one sample in a study of human thymus T cells. The repertoire was sequenced with immunoSEQ multiplex PCR; TCRdb's copy has only in-frame clones and lacks some. The table lists about 78,000 clones, approximately 97% of them singletons, with roughly 0.028% in the top ten. Material for sequencing was thymus tissue. The receptors originated from a boy in the first two years of life with a congenital heart defect but otherwise immunologically healthy. CDR3s include the opening cysteine and the closing phenylalanine or tryptophan. D genes are given only for firm matches. Some rows mark clone size as missing; the rest say once, few, many or name a class of expanded clone.

d_call: TRBD2; j_call: TRBJ2-1; clone_size: -; v_call: TRBV4-1; cdr3_nt: TGCGCCAGCAGCCCTCGACTAGCTAGCTACAATGAGCAGTTCTTC; cdr3_aa: CASSPRLASYNEQFF
d_call: TRBD1; j_call: TRBJ2-1; clone_size: once; v_call: TRBV5-1; cdr3_nt: TGCGCCAGCAGCTTAGGGACAGGGGTCAATGAGCAGTTCTTC; cdr3_aa: CASSLGTGVNEQFF
d_call: -; j_call: TRBJ1-6; clone_size: -; v_call: TRBV4-1; cdr3_nt: TGCGCCAGCAGCACCATAAAGGGGGACCGGGAAAGATCACCCCTCCACTTT; cdr3_aa: CASSTIKGDRERSPLHF
d_call: TRBD2; j_call: TRBJ2-3; clone_size: -; v_call: TRBV4-2; cdr3_nt: TGTGCCAGCAGCGCAGGATGCCCGGGACTAGGCCTCCCAGATACGCAGTATTTT; cdr3_aa: CASSAGCPGLGLPDTQYF
d_call: -; j_call: TRBJ2-1; clone_size: -; v_call: TRBV23-1; cdr3_nt: TGCGCCAGCAGTCAATCAAGCAGGGTCGAATTCTTC; cdr3_aa: CASSQSSRVEFF
d_call: -; j_call: TRBJ2-1; clone_size: -; v_call: TRBV28; cdr3_nt: TGTGCCAGCAGTTCCGGACCTACCGAAAACAATGAGCAGTTCTTC; cdr3_aa: CASSSGPTENNEQFF
d_call: TRBD2; j_call: TRBJ2-1; clone_size: once; v_call: TRBV5-1; cdr3_nt: TGCGCCAGCAGCTTGGGGCTAGCGGCTTCCTACAATGAGCAGTTCTTC; cdr3_aa: CASSLGLAASYNEQFF
d_call: TRBD2; j_call: TRBJ2-6; clone_size: -; v_call: TRBV10-3; cdr3_nt: TGTGCCATCAGTGCTAGCGGCTCTGGGGCCAACGTCCTGACTTTC; cdr3_aa: CAISASGSGANVLTF
d_call: TRBD2; j_call: TRBJ2-7; clone_size: -; v_call: TRBV11-2; cdr3_nt: TGTGCCAGCAGACCAACTAGCGGGGAGAGAGAGGTATCCTACGAGCAGTACTTC; cdr3_aa: CASRPTSGEREVSYEQYF
d_call: TRBD1; j_call: TRBJ2-1; clone_size: -; v_call: TRBV4-2; cdr3_nt: TGTGCCAGCAGCGCCCACTCGCCGGGACAGGGTGGGGGCTACAATGAGCAGTTCTTC; cdr3_aa: CASSAHSPGQGGGYNEQFF
d_call: -; j_call: TRBJ1-2; clone_size: -; v_call: TRBV5-3; cdr3_nt: TGTGCCAGAAGCTTAGTAAGGAAGGATGGCCACTATGGCTACACCTTC; cdr3_aa: CARSLVRKDGHYGYTF
d_call: TRBD2; j_call: TRBJ2-1; clone_size: -; v_call: TRBV7-7; cdr3_nt: TGTGCCAGCAGCACCGCGAGCGGGGGGGCCGTGAATGAGCAGTTCTTC; cdr3_aa: CASSTASGGAVNEQFF
d_call: TRBD2; j_call: TRBJ2-1; clone_size: -; v_call: TRBV11-2; cdr3_nt: TGTGCCAGCAGCCCAGTGCGGGGGAGGAGCTCCTACAATGAGCAGTTCTTC; cdr3_aa: CASSPVRGRSSYNEQFF
d_call: -; j_call: TRBJ1-1; clone_size: -; v_call: TRBV28; cdr3_nt: TGTGCCAGCAGTTTGAAACCGGGGTCGGAAGCTTTCTTT; cdr3_aa: CASSLKPGSEAFF
d_call: -; j_call: TRBJ2-7; clone_size: -; v_call: TRBV7-8; cdr3_nt: TGTGCCAGCAGCTCCGGGTCCCAGGGGCCTAGCGGCCATCGGGGCTCCTACGAGCAGTACTTC; cdr3_aa: CASSSGSQGPSGHRGSYEQYF
d_call: TRBD1; j_call: TRBJ2-7; clone_size: -; v_call: TRBV4-2; cdr3_nt: TGTGCCAGCAGCCAAGGGACAGGGGGGGTAGACGAGCAGTACTTC; cdr3_aa: CASSQGTGGVDEQYF
d_call: -; j_call: TRBJ1-2; clone_size: -; v_call: TRBV18; cdr3_nt: TGTGCCAGCTCACCATTTAGTTCCTCTCGACAGGCTATATTCAACTATGGCTACACCTTC; cdr3_aa: CASSPFSSSRQAIFNYGYTF
d_call: TRBD1; j_call: TRBJ2-5; clone_size: -; v_call: TRBV7-3; cdr3_nt: TGTGCCAGCAGCTTAAACAGGGGGCCACGAGGAGGAGAGACCCAGTACTTC; cdr3_aa: CASSLNRGPRGGETQYF
d_call: TRBD2; j_call: TRBJ2-7; clone_size: -; v_call: TRBV5-6; cdr3_nt: TGTGCCAGCAGCTTTACTAGCGGGAGAGAGGAGCAGTACTTC; cdr3_aa: CASSFTSGREEQYF
d_call: -; j_call: TRBJ1-5; clone_size: -; v_call: TRBV6-4; cdr3_nt: TGTGCCAGCAGCCCAACCCAGGGGTTTTATCAGCCCCAGCATTTT; cdr3_aa: CASSPTQGFYQPQHF
d_call: TRBD1; j_call: TRBJ2-2; clone_size: -; v_call: TRBV23-1; cdr3_nt: TGCGCCAGCAGTCACCTCTGGGACAGGGTCACCGGGGAGCTGTTTTTT; cdr3_aa: CASSHLWDRVTGELFF
d_call: TRBD1; j_call: TRBJ1-2; clone_size: -; v_call: TRBV6-6; cdr3_nt: TGTGCCAGCAGTTACGGACAGGGGGCAAATGGCTACACCTTC; cdr3_aa: CASSYGQGANGYTF
d_call: -; j_call: TRBJ1-1; clone_size: once; v_call: TRBV5-4; cdr3_nt: TGTGCCAGCAGCTCCACCAGCAACACTGAAGCTTTCTTT; cdr3_aa: CASSSTSNTEAFF
d_call: -; j_call: TRBJ2-5; clone_size: -; v_call: TRBV28; cdr3_nt: TGTGCCAGCAGTGGGTTAAGGCGTCAAGAGACCCAGTACTTC; cdr3_aa: CASSGLRRQETQYF
d_call: -; j_call: TRBJ2-5; clone_size: -; v_call: TRBV6-5; cdr3_nt: TGTGCCAGCAGTTCCGACCCGGGAGAGACCCAGTACTTC; cdr3_aa: CASSSDPGETQYF
d_call: TRBD2; j_call: TRBJ2-3; clone_size: once; v_call: TRBV11-2; cdr3_nt: TGTGCCAGCAGCTTAGGACTAGCGGGAGCTGAAGGCACAGATACGCAGTATTTT; cdr3_aa: CASSLGLAGAEGTDTQYF
d_call: -; j_call: TRBJ2-3; clone_size: -; v_call: TRBV7-9; cdr3_nt: TGTGCCAGCAGCTTAGGATCAGCGGTAAACACAGATACGCAGTATTTT; cdr3_aa: CASSLGSAVNTDTQYF
d_call: TRBD2; j_call: TRBJ2-1; clone_size: -; v_call: TRBV7-9; cdr3_nt: TGTGCCAGCAGCTTAAGAGGGACTAAAGACTCAGCCTACAATGAGCAGTTCTTC; cdr3_aa: CASSLRGTKDSAYNEQFF
d_call: -; j_call: TRBJ1-1; clone_size: -; v_call: TRBV7-2; cdr3_nt: TGTGCCAGCAGCCCAAAGCGACCCCGGGACGGAGGGATGAACACTGAAGCTTTCTTT; cdr3_aa: CASSPKRPRDGGMNTEAFF
d_call: -; j_call: TRBJ2-5; clone_size: -; v_call: TRBV28; cdr3_nt: TGTGCCAGCAGTTCCGACCAGACCCAGTACTTC; cdr3_aa: CASSSDQTQYF
d_call: -; j_call: TRBJ2-5; clone_size: -; v_call: TRBV11-3; cdr3_nt: TGTGCCAGCAGCCCCCTAGGCGGAGTGTCGGAGACCCAGTACTTC; cdr3_aa: CASSPLGGVSETQYF
d_call: TRBD2; j_call: TRBJ2-1; clone_size: -; v_call: TRBV27; cdr3_nt: TGTGCCAGCAGTTTAAAACTAGCGGGAGCACCAGTCTACAATGAGCAGTTCTTC; cdr3_aa: CASSLKLAGAPVYNEQFF
d_call: -; j_call: TRBJ1-1; clone_size: -; v_call: TRBV11-1; cdr3_nt: TGTGCCAGCAAGCAAGAGCACATGAACACTGAAGCTTTCTTT; cdr3_aa: CASKQEHMNTEAFF
d_call: TRBD2; j_call: TRBJ2-5; clone_size: -; v_call: TRBV5-8; cdr3_nt: TGTGCCAGCAGCCTCGGACTAGCGGGGACCCTCAGGGAGACCCAGTACTTC; cdr3_aa: CASSLGLAGTLRETQYF
d_call: TRBD1; j_call: TRBJ1-2; clone_size: -; v_call: TRBV2; cdr3_nt: TGTGCCAGCAGTACAACAGGGGATAGGAGCTACACCTTC; cdr3_aa: CASSTTGDRSYTF
d_call: -; j_call: TRBJ2-1; clone_size: -; v_call: TRBV4-1; cdr3_nt: TGCGCCAGCAGCCAAGAAGTGGCAGGGGAGCAGTTCTTC; cdr3_aa: CASSQEVAGEQFF
d_call: -; j_call: TRBJ1-2; clone_size: -; v_call: TRBV7-2; cdr3_nt: TGTGCCAGCAGCTTATCCCCCGGGCCTAACTATGGCTACACCTTC; cdr3_aa: CASSLSPGPNYGYTF
d_call: TRBD1; j_call: TRBJ2-7; clone_size: -; v_call: TRBV5-1; cdr3_nt: TGCGCCAGCAGCTTACAACAGGGGCACCCCTACGAGCAGTACTTC; cdr3_aa: CASSLQQGHPYEQYF
d_call: -; j_call: TRBJ1-2; clone_size: -; v_call: TRBV14; cdr3_nt: TGTGCCAGCAGCCAAGTTGGGGCAGGGCTCCCCCTCTACTATGGCTACACCTTC; cdr3_aa: CASSQVGAGLPLYYGYTF
d_call: -; j_call: TRBJ2-2; clone_size: -; v_call: TRBV29-1; cdr3_nt: TGCAGCGTTTTCAGGGGGCACCGGGAGGGGGGCGACACCGGGGAGCTGTTTTTT; cdr3_aa: CSVFRGHREGGDTGELFF
d_call: TRBD2; j_call: TRBJ2-7; clone_size: -; v_call: TRBV9; cdr3_nt: TGTGCCAGCAGCCCACAACTAGCGCCCTACGAGCAGTACTTC; cdr3_aa: CASSPQLAPYEQYF
d_call: -; j_call: TRBJ2-7; clone_size: -; v_call: TRBV5-6; cdr3_nt: TGTGCCAGCAGCTTGTTACGGAGGAGCTCCTACGAGCAGTACTTC; cdr3_aa: CASSLLRRSSYEQYF
d_call: TRBD2; j_call: TRBJ2-3; clone_size: -; v_call: TRBV5-6; cdr3_nt: TGTGCCAGCAGCCGGGGACTAGCGGCGGGCACAGATACGCAGTATTTT; cdr3_aa: CASSRGLAAGTDTQYF
d_call: -; j_call: TRBJ2-7; clone_size: -; v_call: TRBV7-2; cdr3_nt: TGTGCCAGCGGGACTTATATAGGGGGCTACGAGCAGTACTTC; cdr3_aa: CASGTYIGGYEQYF
d_call: TRBD2; j_call: TRBJ2-1; clone_size: -; v_call: TRBV6-6; cdr3_nt: TGTGCCAGCAGTTACTCTGCTTGGGGGGGTGAGCAGTTCTTC; cdr3_aa: CASSYSAWGGEQFF
d_call: TRBD2; j_call: TRBJ2-1; clone_size: -; v_call: TRBV10-3; cdr3_nt: TGTGCCATCAGTGATACTAGCGAGAACTACAATGAGCAGTTCTTC; cdr3_aa: CAISDTSENYNEQFF
d_call: -; j_call: TRBJ1-1; clone_size: -; v_call: TRBV30; cdr3_nt: TGTGCCTGGAAACCTGAAGCTTTCTTT; cdr3_aa: CAWKPEAFF
d_call: TRBD2; j_call: TRBJ2-7; clone_size: once; v_call: TRBV30; cdr3_nt: TGTGCCTGGAGTGTAAAGGCTTCGGGGGGGCGAAAGTACTTC; cdr3_aa: CAWSVKASGGRKYF
d_call: -; j_call: TRBJ2-7; clone_size: -; v_call: TRBV27; cdr3_nt: TGTGCCAGCAGTGGTTTTTATGGCAGCTCCTACGAGCAGTACTTC; cdr3_aa: CASSGFYGSSYEQYF
d_call: -; j_call: TRBJ2-6; clone_size: once; v_call: TRBV19; cdr3_nt: TGTGCCAGTACTCACTGGTCTGGGGCCAACGTCCTGACTTTC; cdr3_aa: CASTHWSGANVLTF
d_call: -; j_call: TRBJ1-6; clone_size: -; v_call: TRBV7-9; cdr3_nt: TGTGCCAGCAGCAATACCGGTAGCTCCTATAATTCACCCCTCCACTTT; cdr3_aa: CASSNTGSSYNSPLHF
d_call: -; j_call: TRBJ2-7; clone_size: -; v_call: TRBV6-1; cdr3_nt: TGTGCCAGCAGTGAAATCCAAGGGACCTACGAGCAGTACTTC; cdr3_aa: CASSEIQGTYEQYF